The 25 T cell receptor beta chains given below trace back to one sample, sequenced in a study of blood T cell repertoires in COVID-19. Profiled with immunoSEQ multiplex PCR; TCRdb holds only in-frame clones, not every one. Here the sample spans 65,000 to 90,000 clones, about 83% being singletons. Material for sequencing was peripheral blood. The receptor set was obtained from a man younger than 45 with acute or convalescent COVID-19.

The chain uses TRBV15 and TRBJ2-2, with D tentatively TRBD2 (5 bases). The CDR3 totals 17 residues. Per germline, CDR1 LNHNV and CDR2 YYDKDF (reference sequence). V was pared by 6 bases and J by 3 bases, with 20 bases between. CDR3 DNA: TGTGCCACCAGGAAGGAGGTTTTGGATTCATACACCGGGGAGCTGTTTTTT. As protein: CATRKEVLDSYTGELFF. The whole variable domain, filled in from reference TRBV15 and TRBJ2-2, reads DAMVIQNPRYQVTQFGKPVTLSCSQTLNHNVMYWYQQKSSQAPKLLFHYYDKDFNNEADTPDNFQSRRPNTSFCFLDIRSPGLGDTAMYLCATRKEVLDSYTGELFFGEGSRLTVL.

The CDR3 loop reads CASSYSQNTGELFF. In nucleotides, the CDR3 is TGTGCCAGCAGTTATTCCCAGAACACCGGGGAGCTGTTTTTT. This chain uses TRBV6-5 with TRBJ2-2; D is undetermined. The germline V gene encodes CDR1 MNHEY and CDR2 SVGAGI. The CDR3 is 14 amino acids. Deletions cut 3 bases from V and 1 base from J, with 6 bases between.

The V gene is TRBV3-1 (or the pseudogene TRBV3-2), the J gene TRBJ2-2; a weak D match, TRBD1 (6 bases). This CDR3 is built from 14 residues. V was shortened by 4 bases and J by 7 bases, with 13 bases between the two germline ends. Germline values: CDR1 LGHDT, CDR2 YNNKEL (reference sequence). CDR3: CASSPQGPIGELFF. The CDR3, as DNA: TGTGCCAGCAGCCCACAGGGCCCCATCGGGGAGCTGTTTTTT.

The chain combines TRBV11-3 with TRBJ1-1; weak D call: TRBD1 (6 bases). Germline V gives CDR1 SGHNT, CDR2 YENEEA. The CDR3 has 14 amino acids. Trimming removed 5 bases from V and 0 bases from J, with 10 bases in between. The CDR3 loop is CASSEGGVNTEAFF. The DNA of the CDR3 is TGTGCCAGCAGCGAGGGGGGGGTGAACACTGAAGCTTTCTTT.

The genes are TRBV27 and TRBJ1-1; 9 bases map to TRBD1. CDR1 and CDR2 from the germline V gene are MNHEY and SMNVEV (reference sequence). Trimming cost V 0 bases and J 4 bases; bases outside gene matches: 6. The CDR3 consists of 16 residues. Written as DNA, the CDR3 is TGTGCCAGCAGTTTATCAGGGACAGGGACGGGCACTGAAGCTTTCTTT. This encodes CASSLSGTGTGTEAFF.

The rearrangement links TRBV27 to TRBJ2-5, with D maybe TRBD1 (5 bases). V was cut by 2 bases and J by 4 bases, with 14 bases left in between. This CDR3 has 15 amino acids. From germline, CDR1 is MNHEY and CDR2 SMNVEV (reference sequence). DNA of the CDR3: TGTGCCAGCAGTTTAGTATTCAGGGCGCTAGAGACCCAGTACTTC. Translating it yields CASSLVFRALETQYF.

J is TRBJ2-2 and V is TRBV29-1; 7 bases are shared with TRBD2. Trimming removed 2 bases from V and 1 base from J; junction bases left unmatched: 4. There are 15 residues in the CDR3. Germline lookup yields CDR1 SQVTM and CDR2 ANQGSEA. CDR3 sequence (DNA): TGCAGCGTTGAAAGGTGGGAGGGGAACACCGGGGAGCTGTTTTTT. Translating it yields CSVERWEGNTGELFF.

V and J are TRBV7-9 and TRBJ1-1, with D hard to call. This CDR3 is built from 13 residues. The germline gives CDR1 SEHNR, CDR2 FQNEAQ (reference sequence). With 1 base removed from V and 7 bases from J, the gap between germline ends came to 10 bases. The CDR3 is CASSLGASGEAFF. The CDR3 coding sequence is TGTGCCAGCAGCTTAGGGGCGAGCGGTGAAGCTTTCTTT.

This clone turned up a few times. The chain couples TRBV2 to TRBJ2-4, with D perhaps TRBD1 (6 bases). V lost 7 bases and J 0 bases, leaving 13 bases between the germline ends. Germline V gene data show CDR1 as SNHLY and CDR2 as FYNNEI. This CDR3 comprises 15 residues. The CDR3 bases are TGTGCCAGCAACCGACAGGCTATAGCCAAAAACATTCAGTACTTC. It translates to CASNRQAIAKNIQYF.

The CDR3 loop is CASSRGRWPGPQHF. DNA for the CDR3: TGTGCCAGCAGCCGCGGACGGTGGCCGGGACCCCAGCATTTT. The rearrangement joins TRBV28 to TRBJ1-5; unclear D gene. CDR3 length equals 14 residues. Deletions cut 6 bases from V and 10 bases from J, with 19 bases between. The germline CDR1 and CDR2 sequences are MDHEN and SYDVKM. Complete variable domain (other parts from reference TRBV28 and TRBJ1-5): DVKVTQSSRYLVKRTGEKVFLECVQDMDHENMFWYRQDPGLGLRLIYFSYDVKMKEKGDIPEGYSVSREKKERFSLILESASTNQTSMYLCASSRGRWPGPQHFGDGTRLSIL.

The chain couples TRBV28 to TRBJ1-3, with D unclear. Germline V gene sequence: CDR1 MDHEN, CDR2 SYDVKM. V was trimmed by 1 base and J by 0 bases, leaving 10 bases between them. CDR3 length: 16 amino acids. CDR3 residues: CASSLLGSSSGNTIYF. DNA of the CDR3: TGTGCCAGCAGTTTATTGGGCTCAAGCTCTGGAAACACCATATATTTT.

The rearrangement joins TRBV9 to TRBJ2-3, with 8 bases matching TRBD2. Germline CDR1 and CDR2: SGDLS and YYNGEE. The CDR3 is 18 residues long. Trimming removed 6 bases from V and 1 base from J; junction bases left unmatched: 16. The CDR3 DNA follows: TGTGCCAGCACGTCCTCGCCCACTCGAGCGGGAGGCACAGATACGCAGTATTTT. Its protein product is CASTSSPTRAGGTDTQYF.

In this sample, this clone is medium-sized (0.01 to 0.1%). The chain employs TRBV14 and TRBJ1-2, with a possible D match to TRBD1 (5 bases). The CDR3 sequence is 13 residues long. Germline CDR1 and CDR2: SGHDN and FVKESK. V was trimmed by 3 bases and J by 6 bases, leaving 11 bases between them. This CDR3 is CASSHARQNGYTF. The CDR3 DNA reads TGTGCCAGCAGCCATGCCCGACAGAATGGCTACACCTTC.

CDR3: CASSAGTGDYEQYF. Here the CDR3 DNA reads TGCGCCAGCAGCGCCGGGACAGGTGACTACGAGCAGTACTTC. V and J are TRBV5-1 and TRBJ2-7; 8 positions match TRBD1. V lost 4 bases to trimming and J lost 3 bases; unmatched junction nucleotides: 6. Germline CDR1 and CDR2: SGHRS and YFSETQ. This CDR3 has 14 amino acids.

The V and J genes are TRBV18 and TRBJ2-6; D is unresolved. The CDR3 runs 13 residues. Trimming took off 5 bases at V and 4 bases at J, with 6 bases between the two ends. The germline gives CDR1 KGHSH, CDR2 LQKENI. CDR3 loop: CASSLVGANVLTF. CDR3 bases: TGTGCCAGCTCATTAGTCGGGGCCAACGTCCTGACTTTC.

The rearrangement links TRBV28 to TRBJ2-2; possibly TRBD2 for D (6 bases). Germline V CDR1 and CDR2: MDHEN, SYDVKM. The CDR3 consists of 16 residues. V was clipped by 2 bases and J by 7 bases, with 17 bases between them. The CDR3 DNA reads TGTGCCAGCAGTTTAGCGGGAAAGGTTAGAGTCGGGGAGCTGTTTTTT. This translates into CASSLAGKVRVGELFF.

The chain has TRBV6-1 and TRBJ2-3, with TRBD1 matching 11 bases. V dropped 0 bases and J dropped 4; count of bases not matched to a gene: 9. CDR1 is MNHNS, CDR2 SASEGT, per germline. CDR3 length: 18 residues. The CDR3 loop reads CASSEAPGQGEAPDTQYF. The CDR3 region has the DNA TGTGCCAGCAGTGAAGCCCCGGGACAGGGGGAAGCACCAGATACGCAGTATTTT.

V usage is TRBV24-1 and J usage is TRBJ2-1; D perhaps matches TRBD2 (5 bases). Trimming pared 3 bases from V and 6 bases from J, leaving 17 bases between. The CDR3 totals 16 residues. CDR1 is KGHDR, CDR2 SFDVKD, per germline. The CDR3 nucleotides are TGTGCCACCAGTGATCCACACGGATTGGCGGGCAATGAGCAGTTCTTC. This sequence encodes CATSDPHGLAGNEQFF.

V and J are TRBV5-1 and TRBJ2-5; D may be TRBD2 (5 bases). Trimming removed 5 bases at V and 5 bases at J, with 13 bases between. The germline CDR1 and CDR2 sequences are SGHRS and YFSETQ. CDR3 length equals 13 residues. The CDR3 sequence: CASSPHPGETQYF. CDR3 DNA: TGCGCCAGCAGTCCTCACCCGGGGGAGACCCAGTACTTC.

J is TRBJ2-3 and V is TRBV4-3, with unresolved D. Trimming left V 8 bases short and J 4 bases short, with 7 bases between. The CDR3 is 11 residues long. Germline loops: CDR1 LGHNA, CDR2 YSLEER. CDR3 DNA sequence: TGCGCCAGCGGGCAGGCAGATACGCAGTATTTT. Its protein is CASGQADTQYF.

This chain links TRBV24-1 with TRBJ2-1; TRBD2 matches 13 bases. In germline, CDR1 is KGHDR, CDR2 SFDVKD. V shed 9 bases and J 0 bases; nucleotides not matched to a gene: 7. The CDR3 totals 17 residues. CDR3 DNA sequence: TGTGCCACCGGACTAGCGGGAGCTAGGGGCTCCTACAATGAGCAGTTCTTC. Amino acid sequence: CATGLAGARGSYNEQFF.

The rearrangement joins TRBV19 to TRBJ1-5, with D perhaps TRBD1 (5 bases). CDR1 and CDR2 (germline): LNHDA, SQIVND (reference sequence). The CDR3 runs 17 residues. The V end was cut by 6 bases, the J end by 0 bases, with 18 bases between. CDR3 DNA: TGTGCCAGTAGCAAGAAGCGGGCACAGGCTAGCAATCAGCCCCAGCATTTT. This codes for CASSKKRAQASNQPQHF.

The V and J genes are TRBV20-1 and TRBJ1-2, with D uncertain. V lost 3 bases, J lost 4 bases, and 6 bases lay in between. Germline loops: CDR1 DFQATT, CDR2 SNEGSKA (reference sequence). CDR3 size: 11 residues. Here the CDR3 reads CSASRGYGYTF. In DNA form, the CDR3 reads TGCAGTGCTAGCAGAGGCTATGGCTACACCTTC.

The V gene is TRBV28, the J gene TRBJ1-2, with 12 nucleotides matching TRBD1. V was pared by 4 bases and J by 8 bases, with 5 bases of the junction left unmatched. The CDR3 spans 14 residues. Germline CDR1 is MDHEN and CDR2 is SYDVKM. This chain's CDR3 is CASSSGGTGGGYTF. CDR3 nucleotide sequence: TGTGCCAGCAGTTCCGGGGGGACAGGGGGCGGCTACACCTTC.

The genes are TRBV5-4 and TRBJ1-2; no reliable D call. The CDR3 runs 13 residues. Between the trimmed V and J ends, which lost 4 bases and 5 bases, there was a span of 12 bases. Looked up from germline, CDR1 is SGHNT and CDR2 is YYREEE (reference sequence). The CDR3 bases are TGTGCCAGCAGCGACATCAGCGGGTATGGCTACACCTTC. This codes for CASSDISGYGYTF. Drawing the rest from reference TRBV5-4 and TRBJ1-2, the complete variable domain is ETGVTQSPTHLIKTRGQQVTLRCSSQSGHNTVSWYQQALGQGPQFIFQYYREEENGRGNFPPRFSGLQFPNYSSELNVNALELDDSALYLCASSDISGYGYTFGSGTRLTVV.